These 26 T cell receptor beta chains came from one sample sequenced in a study of OX40 agonist ivuxolimab in advanced cancers. Clones were read by immunoSEQ multiplex PCR, and TCRdb kept only the in-frame ones, dropping some. This table holds some 83,000 clones, about 81% found once. This specimen was CD4+ or CD8+ T cells sorted from blood, taken in a trial of the OX40 agonist ivuxolimab. These receptors were taken from an adult with an advanced solid tumor such as melanoma, head and neck, liver or kidney cancer.

The table lists this clone with a few counts. A junction boundary mismatches the germline segment, possibly from a read error. V usage is TRBV2 and J usage is TRBJ1-5, with 7 bases lining up with TRBD1. The CDR3 sequence is 15 residues long. Germline CDR1 and CDR2: SNHLY and FYNNEI. CDR3 nucleotide sequence: TGTGCCAGCAGGGAAGGGGGCGGGAGCAATCAGCCCCAGCATTTT. Its translation: CASREGGGSNQPQHF.

This clone was seen at least ten times. CDR3 amino acids: CASFKENIQYF. CDR3 DNA: TGTGCCAGCTTCAAGGAAAACATTCAGTACTTC. The chain combines TRBV2 with TRBJ2-4, with D unclear. Germline loops: CDR1 SNHLY, CDR2 FYNNEI. This CDR3 spans 11 amino acids. Trimming left V 8 bases short and J 5 bases short, with 7 bases between.

The chain has TRBV6-5 and TRBJ1-2, with D unclear. CDR1 is MNHEY and CDR2 is SVGAGI in the germline V gene. There are 15 residues in the CDR3. With 0 bases removed from V and 8 bases from J, the gap between germline ends came to 16 bases. This CDR3 is CASSYSAATTRGYTF. Written as DNA, the CDR3 is TGTGCCAGCAGTTACTCTGCAGCAACGACAAGAGGCTACACCTTC.

The gene calls are TRBV2 and TRBJ2-7, with 9 positions matching TRBD1. The CDR3 is 12 amino acids. Looked up from germline, CDR1 is SNHLY and CDR2 is FYNNEI. Germline trimming cut 6 bases from V and 5 bases from J; bases unmatched to any gene: 2. In DNA form, the CDR3 reads TGTGCCAGCAGGGACAGGGGCCACGAGCAGTACTTC. Its protein product is CASRDRGHEQYF.

This chain joins TRBV7-6 and TRBJ1-3; a weak D match, TRBD1 (5 bases). This CDR3 region has 14 residues. V dropped 2 bases and J dropped 4 bases, with 9 bases sitting between them. Germline V CDR1 and CDR2: SGHVS, FNYEAQ. CDR3 DNA sequence: TGTGCCAGCAGCTTAACTACAGGAGGAAACACCATATATTTT. It specifies CASSLTTGGNTIYF. The complete variable domain, with remaining parts taken from reference TRBV7-6 and TRBJ1-3, reads GAGVSQSPRYKVTKRGQDVALRCDPISGHVSLYWYRQALGQGPEFLTYFNYEAQQDKSGLPNDRFSAERPEGSISTLTIQRTEQRDSAMYRCASSLTTGGNTIYFGEGSWLTVV.

This clone was seen once. The chain joins TRBV15 to TRBJ1-2; D perhaps matches TRBD1 (6 bases). Trimming removed 1 base from V and 0 bases from J, with 12 bases in between. The CDR3 sequence is 16 residues long. Germline V gene data show CDR1 as LNHNV and CDR2 as YYDKDF (reference sequence). This CDR3 is CATSRVGAASNYGYTF. CDR3 sequence (DNA): TGTGCCACCAGCAGAGTGGGGGCGGCTTCTAACTATGGCTACACCTTC.

With regard to this clone: This specimen includes other DNA sequences encoding the same CDR3. The chain employs TRBV7-9 and TRBJ1-2, with D unclear. V was shortened by 1 base and J by 1 base, with 10 bases between the two germline ends. The CDR3 sequence is 15 residues long. Germline CDR1 and CDR2: SEHNR and FQNEAQ (reference sequence). CDR3 sequence (DNA): TGTGCCAGCAGCTTAGTCGGGGATCTTAACTATGGCTACACCTTC. Translation gives CASSLVGDLNYGYTF. The full variable domain, its missing parts supplied by reference TRBV7-9 and TRBJ1-2, is DTGVSQNPRHKITKRGQNVTFRCDPISEHNRLYWYRQTLGQGPEFLTYFQNEAQLEKSRLLSDRFSAERPKGSFSTLEIQRTEQGDSAMYLCASSLVGDLNYGYTFGSGTRLTVV.

This chain uses TRBV7-9 with TRBJ1-1; weak D call: TRBD1 (6 bases). Germline CDR1 is SEHNR and CDR2 is FQNEAQ (reference sequence). The CDR3 contains 16 residues. V lost 3 bases to trimming and J lost 1 base, with 15 bases between them. The CDR3 spells CASSFIQGSSNTEAFF. The DNA for the CDR3 is TGTGCCAGCAGCTTTATTCAGGGGTCCTCGAACACTGAAGCTTTCTTT.

The CDR3 bases are TGCAGCGCAGGGCCAACTAATGAAAAACTGTTTTTT. This sequence encodes CSAGPTNEKLFF. The chain links TRBV29-1 to TRBJ1-4; tentative D call: TRBD1 (5 bases). Trimming took off 7 bases at V and 0 bases at J, with 6 bases between the two ends. Germline CDR1 and CDR2: SQVTM and ANQGSEA. This CDR3 is 12 amino acids long.

The chain uses TRBV27 and TRBJ2-7; D gene ambiguous. The V gene lost 0 bases and the J gene lost 4 bases, with 13 bases spanning the gap. This CDR3 has 15 amino acids. From germline, CDR1 is MNHEY and CDR2 SMNVEV (reference sequence). DNA of the CDR3: TGTGCCAGCAGTTTATCGGCCAGCCCCTATTACGAGCAGTACTTC. It codes for CASSLSASPYYEQYF.

The chain employs TRBV7-9 and TRBJ2-7, with 9 bases fitting TRBD1. CDR1 SEHNR and CDR2 FQNEAQ come from the germline V gene (reference sequence). This CDR3 region has 15 residues. V gave up 0 bases and J gave up 0 bases; unmatched junction bases: 0. The CDR3: CASSLAGQGSYEQYF. The DNA for the CDR3 is TGTGCCAGCAGCTTAGCGGGACAGGGCTCCTACGAGCAGTACTTC.

The rearrangement links TRBV5-5 to TRBJ1-5; D might be TRBD1 (6 bases). Germline lookup yields CDR1 SGHKS and CDR2 YYEKEE (reference sequence). CDR3 length: 18 residues. V gave up 0 bases and J gave up 5 bases, with 21 bases separating them. DNA for the CDR3: TGTGCCAGCAGCTTGGCCGAAAGGTCGACGACAGGTGATCAGCCCCAGCATTTT. Protein sequence: CASSLAERSTTGDQPQHF.

The chain carries TRBV13 and TRBJ1-4; D uncertain. Germline-derived CDR1 and CDR2 are PRHDT and FYEKMQ (reference sequence). V was clipped by 5 bases and J by 10 bases, with 14 bases between them. The CDR3 extends over 13 amino acids. CDR3 coding DNA: TGTGCCAGCAGCCTCTCAGGTCCGGGAAAACTGTTTTTT. This sequence encodes CASSLSGPGKLFF.

This chain links TRBV7-9 with TRBJ2-5; D unclear. Deletions cut 4 bases from V and 0 bases from J, with 3 bases between. The CDR3 sequence is 12 residues long. Germline loops: CDR1 SEHNR, CDR2 FQNEAQ (reference sequence). The CDR3 nucleotides are TGTGCCAGCAGCTCATACCAAGAGACCCAGTACTTC. As protein: CASSSYQETQYF.

CDR3 DNA: TGTGCCACCTCTTGGGGGGGAGAGACCCAGTACTTC. This encodes CATSWGGETQYF. The chain couples TRBV6-5 to TRBJ2-5; 7 bases agree with TRBD2. V was pared by 10 bases and J by 4 bases, with 6 bases of the junction left unmatched. CDR3 length: 12 residues. CDR1 MNHEY and CDR2 SVGAGI come from the germline V gene.

The chain links TRBV6-1 to TRBJ2-6; D unclear. Deletions cut 3 bases from V and 0 bases from J, with 12 bases between. The CDR3 runs 17 residues. The V gene's germline CDR1 is MNHNS and CDR2 SASEGT. CDR3 sequence (DNA): TGTGCCAGCAGTGAGGGGTTTGGGTCCTCTGGGGCCAACGTCCTGACTTTC. Protein: CASSEGFGSSGANVLTF.

This clone is judged medium-sized. The rearrangement links TRBV11-2 to TRBJ1-2; 7 bases fit TRBD1. Per the germline V gene, CDR1 is SGHAT and CDR2 is FQNNGV. The CDR3 sequence is 14 residues long. J was trimmed by 5 bases and V by 6 bases; bases with no gene match: 9. The CDR3 sequence is CASSSGGPYYGYTF. The CDR3 nucleotides are TGTGCCAGCAGTTCAGGGGGACCCTATTATGGCTACACCTTC.

The chain uses TRBV15 and TRBJ1-1; maybe TRBD1 (5 bases). Trimming removed 5 bases at V and 1 base at J, with 5 bases between. The germline V gene encodes CDR1 LNHNV and CDR2 YYDKDF (reference sequence). The CDR3 covers 12 residues. The CDR3 sequence is CATSGGNTEAFF. The DNA of the CDR3 is TGTGCCACCAGCGGGGGGAACACTGAAGCTTTCTTT.

The chain links TRBV5-1 to TRBJ1-2, with TRBD1 identical over 7 bases. V was clipped by 1 base and J by 8 bases; unmatched bases: 8. Per the germline V gene, CDR1 is SGHRS and CDR2 is YFSETQ. This CDR3 has 14 residues. CDR3: CASSLRTGGDGYTF. Here the CDR3 DNA reads TGCGCCAGCAGCTTGAGGACAGGAGGGGACGGCTACACCTTC.

The chain combines TRBV7-6 with TRBJ2-2, with D perhaps matching TRBD2 (6 bases). Germline-derived CDR1 and CDR2 are SGHVS and FNYEAQ. The CDR3 runs 17 residues. V was clipped by 1 base and J by 1 base, with 13 bases between them. The CDR3 here is CASSLVWRGQNTGELFF. The CDR3 DNA follows: TGTGCCAGCAGCTTAGTTTGGAGGGGTCAGAACACCGGGGAGCTGTTTTTT.

The V gene is TRBV18, the J gene TRBJ2-2, with D possibly matching TRBD2 (5 bases). The germline gives CDR1 KGHSH, CDR2 LQKENI. Between the trimmed V and J ends, which lost 3 bases and 0 bases, there was a span of 11 bases. This CDR3 region has 16 residues. CDR3 residues: CASSPSGPPNTGELFF. The CDR3 nucleotides are TGTGCCAGCTCACCCAGCGGACCACCGAACACCGGGGAGCTGTTTTTT.

This rearrangement joins TRBV5-1 to TRBJ2-3; D is ambiguous. This CDR3 comprises 14 residues. CDR1 SGHRS and CDR2 YFSETQ come from the germline V gene. V shed 3 bases and J shed 5 bases, with 13 bases lying between them. CDR3 sequence (DNA): TGCGCCAGCAGCTCGCTCACAGCAGGAGATACGCAGTATTTT. Translation: CASSSLTAGDTQYF. The full variable domain, rest sourced from reference TRBV5-1 and TRBJ2-3, is KAGVTQTPRYLIKTRGQQVTLSCSPISGHRSVSWYQQTPGQGLQFLFEYFSETQRNKGNFPGRFSGRQFSNSRSEMNVSTLELGDSALYLCASSSLTAGDTQYFGPGTRLTVL.

The chain recombines TRBV4-1 with TRBJ1-2; the match to TRBD1 covers 7 bases. After removal of 0 bases from V and 7 bases from J, the junction contained 8 bases not matched to a gene. The CDR3 contains 15 residues. Germline loops: CDR1 MGHRA, CDR2 YSYEKL. The CDR3: CASSQDPGTEVGYTF. The CDR3, as DNA: TGCGCCAGCAGCCAAGATCCGGGGACAGAGGTTGGCTACACCTTC.

This chain uses TRBV14 with TRBJ2-5; 7 bases are a match to TRBD2. Trimming cost V 2 bases and J 4 bases; bases outside gene matches: 13. This CDR3 contains 17 residues. Germline CDR1 SGHDN, CDR2 FVKESK. Here the CDR3 DNA reads TGTGCCAGCAGCCAAAGACCGCGACTAGCTGCCCGAGAGACCCAGTACTTC. Protein: CASSQRPRLAARETQYF.

V is TRBV18 and J is TRBJ1-2; D is undetermined. The V end was cut by 6 bases, the J end by 4 bases, with 18 bases between. Per the germline V gene, CDR1 is KGHSH and CDR2 is LQKENI. CDR3 size: 15 residues. For the CDR3, the DNA is TGTGCCAGCTCTCCCGGGCCTCAGATCGGCTATGGCTACACCTTC. Amino acids: CASSPGPQIGYGYTF.

This clone has just a few counts. The V and J genes are TRBV6-1 and TRBJ1-2; D may be TRBD1 (5 bases). The germline gives CDR1 MNHNS, CDR2 SASEGT. The V end lost 1 base, the J end lost 2 bases, and 5 bases lay between the germline ends. There are 13 residues in the CDR3. Here the CDR3 DNA reads TGTGCCAGCAGTGAAGACAGGAACTATGGCTACACCTTC. Translating it yields CASSEDRNYGYTF.